This record covers a single T cell receptor beta chain. This specimen comes from a study of blood T cell repertoires in COVID-19. Enrolment of Seattle patients took place during active infection, and they were followed longitudinally. TCRdb keeps only in-frame clones here, not all; method: immunoSEQ multiplex PCR. Counted here are around 150,000 clones, more than 85% occurring once; the ten biggest clones make up under 2%. V was cut by 6 bases and J by 0 bases, with 6 bases left in between. Germline V gene data show CDR1 as SNHLY and CDR2 as FYNNEI. The CDR3 consists of 14 residues. The TCR sequence derives from an older woman with COVID-19, enrolled during active disease. What was sequenced was peripheral blood. This sequence joins TRBV2 and TRBJ1-6; D is uncertain. The CDR3 DNA is TGTGCCAGCAGGGCCAACTCCTATAATTCACCCCTCCACTTT. This codes for CASRANSYNSPLHF.